Listed here is a single TCR beta chain. The data were obtained in a study of cytomegalovirus exposure and HLA in healthy donors. Using immunoSEQ multiplex PCR, the repertoire was profiled, and TCRdb retains in-frame clones only, with some absent. The table has around 58,000 clones, approximately 90% seen once. Unmatched junction bases numbered 5, after V lost 2 bases and J lost 7 bases. Germline CDR1 reads ENHRY; CDR2 reads SYGVKD. The CDR3 has 14 residues. The source is a woman aged 18 to 35 in good health and CMV-seronegative. The sequenced sample was PBMCs. The chain links TRBV10-3 to TRBJ2-1; 7 bases map to TRBD1. The DNA of the CDR3 is TGTGCCATCAGTGAGGACAGGGATGGGAATGAGCAGTTCTTC. Protein sequence: CAISEDRDGNEQFF.